The next 8 T cell receptor beta chains were all read from a single sample in a study of T cell repertoires in cytomegalovirus infection. One entry per CDR3 protein results from TCRdb running MiXCR on the reads. The repertoire has approximately 500,000 distinct CDR3 sequences, approximately 15% of them found once; the top ten carry approximately 24%. Sequencing was done on a sample of CD8+ T cells from PBMCs. All receptors come from a human donor in good health (CMV status not recorded). Some clones in this sample may be carry-over from other donors' samples.

This clonotype was observed a few times. One base away lies a much larger clone, so this may be a sequencing read error. V is TRBV7-3 and J is TRBJ2-5, with no clear D. This CDR3 comprises 15 residues. Germline V gene data show CDR1 as SGHTA and CDR2 as FQGTGA. This chain's CDR3 is CARSLSGSPKETQYF. As DNA, the CDR3 is TGTGCCAGAAGCTTATCGGGCAGCCCCAAAGAGACCCAGTACTTC. The whole variable domain, filled in from reference TRBV7-3 and TRBJ2-5, reads GAGVSQTPSNKVTEKGKYVELRCDPISGHTALYWYRQSLGQGPEFLIYFQGTGAADDSGLPNDRFFAVRPEGSVSTLKIQRTERGDSAVYLCARSLSGSPKETQYFGPGTRLLVL.

This clonotype was counted ten times or more. The chain has TRBV28 and TRBJ1-6; D not resolved. This CDR3 comprises 15 residues. The germline V gene has CDR1 MDHEN and CDR2 SYDVKM. V dropped 5 bases and J dropped 7 bases, with 15 bases sitting between them. In nucleotides, the CDR3 is TGTGCCAGCAGTAAACCCAGGCTAGCAAATTCACCCCTCCACTTT. Translated: CASSKPRLANSPLHF.

This clonotype has at least ten counts. The rearrangement joins TRBV7-6 to TRBJ2-1; the match to TRBD2 covers 8 bases. The CDR3 runs to 13 residues. Germline CDR1 is SGHVS and CDR2 is FNYEAQ. Losses at the gene ends were 4 bases for V and 10 bases for J; bases not matched to a gene: 6. CDR3 sequence: CASSYGLAKEQFF. The CDR3 DNA is TGTGCCAGCAGCTACGGACTAGCAAAGGAGCAGTTCTTC.

This clonotype was observed a handful of times. The chain combines TRBV7-9 with TRBJ2-7, with 9 bases lining up with TRBD2. The CDR3 contains 18 residues. V lost 2 bases, J lost 7 bases, and 18 bases stayed unmatched. In germline, CDR1 is SEHNR, CDR2 FQNEAQ (reference sequence). The CDR3 sequence is CASSLSRERAGGTQEQYF. Here the CDR3 DNA reads TGTGCCAGCAGCTTATCCAGGGAAAGGGCGGGAGGGACTCAGGAGCAGTACTTC.

This clonotype was counted a few times. The rearrangement joins TRBV20-1 to TRBJ2-1; possible D gene TRBD2, 5 bases. Trimming left V 6 bases short and J 8 bases short, with 14 bases between. In germline, CDR1 is DFQATT, CDR2 SNEGSKA (reference sequence). This CDR3 comprises 12 residues. This CDR3 reads CSAKVRVHEQFF. The CDR3 nucleotides read TGCAGTGCAAAGGTGAGGGTTCATGAGCAGTTCTTC.

This clonotype was counted many times. The V gene is TRBV6-1, the J gene TRBJ2-1; D might be TRBD1 or TRBD2, each matching 5 bases. Germline CDR1 and CDR2: MNHNS and SASEGT. Trimming shortened V by 3 bases and J by 4 bases, and 19 bases separated the two germline ends. The CDR3 runs to 17 residues. As DNA, the CDR3 is TGTGCCAGCAGTGATGGGGGTTCGGGAACCCTTTACAATGAGCAGTTCTTC. Translated, it gives CASSDGGSGTLYNEQFF.

On this clonotype itself: Likely a read error: the CDR3 ends without its conserved phenylalanine or tryptophan. It is unclear where the CDR3 begins or ends on the DNA, so no DNA is shown, and the CDR3 is as TCRdb lists it. The J gene is TRBJ2-1, the V gene TRBV7-9; TRBD1, the table's D call, lacks a check against the DNA. Counting both end residues, the CDR3 totals 21 amino acids. Germline CDR1 SEHNR, CDR2 FQNEAQ (reference sequence). The CDR3 here is CASSLGSIGQGVSSSYNEQLL.

The rearrangement links TRBV4-1 to TRBJ2-7; 8 nucleotides align to TRBD1. The V and J ends lost 4 bases and 5 bases, in that order; junction bases with no gene match: 4. The CDR3 is 13 amino acids. The germline V gene has CDR1 MGHRA and CDR2 YSYEKL. The DNA for the CDR3 is TGCGCCAGCAGCCGACGGACAGGGAACGAGCAGTACTTC. It encodes CASSRRTGNEQYF.